Each of the 23 T cell receptor beta chains below was sequenced from the same sample in a study of T cell responses to AZD1222 COVID-19 vaccine. Measured with immunoSEQ multiplex PCR; TCRdb has only the in-frame clones, and not every one. The profile shows 100,000 or so clones, roughly 82% of them singletons. This material consisted of peripheral blood, taken on day 0 of AZD1222 vaccination. These TCRs come from an adult in good health.

The J gene is TRBJ1-3, the V gene TRBV5-1, with D possibly TRBD1 on 5 matching bases. CDR1 is SGHRS and CDR2 is YFSETQ in the germline V gene. The V and J ends lost 2 bases and 0 bases respectively, with 9 bases between them. This CDR3 comprises 15 residues. The CDR3 protein is CASSFGGGSGNTIYF. The CDR3 coding sequence is TGCGCCAGCAGCTTTGGTGGGGGCTCTGGAAACACCATATATTTT.

For this clone: The same CDR3 can be traced to other DNA sequences in this sample. V gene TRBV9 combines with J gene TRBJ1-1, with D possibly being TRBD1 (5 bases). The CDR3 has 13 residues. Germline values: CDR1 SGDLS, CDR2 YYNGEE. V lost 0 bases and J lost 3, with 6 bases in between. CDR3 nucleotide sequence: TGTGCCAGCAGCGTAGGGGGCGACACTGAAGCTTTCTTT. This translates into CASSVGGDTEAFF.

The J gene is TRBJ2-1, the V gene TRBV5-8; TRBD1 aligns across 9 bases. V was clipped by 0 bases and J by 7 bases; unmatched bases: 5. The CDR3 contains 15 residues. CDR1 and CDR2 from the germline V gene are SGHTS and YDEGEE. The CDR3 sequence is CASSLGGQGVNEQFF. In DNA, the CDR3 is TGTGCCAGCAGCTTGGGGGGACAGGGTGTAAATGAGCAGTTCTTC.

This chain joins TRBV5-4 and TRBJ2-1; D might be TRBD2 (5 bases). Germline V lookup: CDR1 SGHNT, CDR2 YYREEE (reference sequence). Trimming cost V 0 bases and J 7 bases, with 8 bases left between them. The CDR3 contains 13 residues. CDR3 region: CASSLAWENEQFF. CDR3 nucleotides: TGTGCCAGCAGCTTGGCTTGGGAGAATGAGCAGTTCTTC.

The rearrangement joins TRBV19 to TRBJ1-5; 9 bases map to TRBD1. In germline, CDR1 is LNHDA, CDR2 SQIVND (reference sequence). V lost 6 bases, J lost 6 bases, and 6 bases stayed unmatched. The CDR3 has 14 amino acids. This chain's CDR3 is CASRQGALTQPQHF. The CDR3 DNA reads TGTGCCAGTAGACAGGGGGCGCTTACTCAGCCCCAGCATTTT.

This chain connects TRBV2 to TRBJ1-2; D perhaps matches TRBD1 (6 bases). The CDR3 is made up of 15 amino acids. Per germline, CDR1 SNHLY and CDR2 FYNNEI. Trimming took 4 bases from V and 0 from J, leaving 12 bases between them. The CDR3 DNA sequence: TGTGCCAGCAGTGTCCTATCAGGGGCTAACTATGGCTACACCTTC. The encoded protein is CASSVLSGANYGYTF.

A remark on this clone: A read error may account for a junction end that differs from germline. This chain's CDR3 is CASSPTGTRQLDPDF. CDR3 sequence (DNA): TGTGCCAGCAGCCCGACCGGGACTAGACAACTGGACCCAGACTTC. The V and J genes are TRBV7-9 and TRBJ2-7; 8 bases align to TRBD2. This CDR3 has 15 residues. The germline V gene has CDR1 SEHNR and CDR2 FQNEAQ (reference sequence).

Comments on this clone: At the DNA level, this CDR3 is encoded by other sequences in the same sample as well. The chain couples TRBV5-1 to TRBJ1-2, with TRBD1 matching 8 bases. CDR1 and CDR2 (germline): SGHRS, YFSETQ. V lost 1 base, J lost 6 bases, and 2 bases stayed unmatched. The CDR3 extends over 13 amino acids. CDR3 DNA: TGCGCCAGCAGCTTGCAGGGGGCTAATGGCTACACCTTC. Encoded protein: CASSLQGANGYTF.

V usage is TRBV7-9 and J usage is TRBJ1-1, with D unresolved. Trimming pared 1 base from V and 5 bases from J, leaving 8 bases between. Germline V gives CDR1 SEHNR, CDR2 FQNEAQ (reference sequence). There are 13 residues in the CDR3. CDR3 sequence reads: CASSLEGWTEAFF. The CDR3 coding sequence is TGTGCCAGCAGCTTAGAGGGCTGGACTGAAGCTTTCTTT.

The chain uses TRBV29-1 and TRBJ1-5, with a tentative D call TRBD1 (6 bases). The CDR3 is 13 residues long. The V gene's germline CDR1 is SQVTM and CDR2 ANQGSEA. Deletions cut 4 bases from V and 5 bases from J, with 12 bases between. The CDR3 nucleotides read TGCAGCGTTGCCAGGGGAAGAGATCAGCCCCAGCATTTT. This sequence encodes CSVARGRDQPQHF.

The chain combines TRBV11-2 with TRBJ2-7; 8 nucleotides match TRBD1. Germline V gene sequence: CDR1 SGHAT, CDR2 FQNNGV. There are 15 residues in the CDR3. After removal of 4 bases from V and 2 bases from J, the junction contained 7 bases not matched to a gene. In DNA, the CDR3 is TGTGCCAGCAGCTACTCGACAGGGGAGGCCTACGAGCAGTACTTC. Translating gives CASSYSTGEAYEQYF.

The rearrangement links TRBV6-4 to TRBJ1-1; 11 nucleotides match TRBD1. The CDR3 sequence is 15 residues long. V gave up 2 bases and J gave up 4 bases; unmatched junction bases: 3. CDR1 and CDR2 (germline): MRHNA, SNTAGT. The CDR3 sequence is CASSDGDRGSTEAFF. The CDR3 DNA reads TGTGCCAGCAGTGACGGGGACAGGGGGAGCACTGAAGCTTTCTTT.

This rearrangement joins TRBV7-2 to TRBJ2-1, with TRBD2 matching over 9 bases. Unmatched junction bases numbered 5, after V lost 2 bases and J lost 6 bases. Per germline, CDR1 SGHTA and CDR2 FQGNSA. The CDR3 contains 15 residues. CDR3 sequence reads: CASSLSAGGFNEQFF. Written as DNA, the CDR3 is TGTGCCAGCAGCTTATCAGCGGGGGGTTTCAATGAGCAGTTCTTC.

The chain employs TRBV14 and TRBJ2-1, with TRBD1 matching 10 bases. V gave up 2 bases and J gave up 13 bases; unmatched junction bases: 8. Per germline, CDR1 SGHDN and CDR2 FVKESK. The CDR3 consists of 14 residues. The CDR3, as DNA: TGTGCCAGCAGCCAACTCGAGGACAGGGGGGACCAGTTCTTC. Translating it yields CASSQLEDRGDQFF.

The chain uses TRBV10-3 and TRBJ2-7; TRBD1 agrees at 9 bases. In germline, CDR1 is ENHRY, CDR2 SYGVKD. There are 13 residues in the CDR3. The V gene end was trimmed by 8 bases and the J gene end by 4 bases; junction bases not matched to a gene: 6. CDR3 nucleotide sequence: TGTGCCATCGGAACAGGGGGCCAATACGAGCAGTACTTC. This sequence encodes CAIGTGGQYEQYF.

V is TRBV27 and J is TRBJ1-6; D call uncertain. The CDR3 length is 16 residues. V lost 7 bases and J lost 3, with 16 bases in between. Germline V gives CDR1 MNHEY, CDR2 SMNVEV (reference sequence). CDR3 DNA sequence: TGTGCCAGCAAATGGACCTTCATAAGCTATAATTCACCCCTCCACTTT. Residues: CASKWTFISYNSPLHF.

The sample holds a few counts of this clone. The chain carries TRBV7-9 and TRBJ2-7, with unresolved D. V gave up 4 bases and J gave up 3 bases, with 7 bases separating them. The CDR3 length is 12 residues. From germline, CDR1 is SEHNR and CDR2 FQNEAQ (reference sequence). CDR3: CASSSDFYEQYF. DNA of the CDR3: TGTGCCAGCAGCTCAGATTTCTACGAGCAGTACTTC.

V usage is TRBV7-2 and J usage is TRBJ2-3, with TRBD2 matching over 10 bases. The CDR3 extends over 15 amino acids. V was pared by 0 bases and J by 4 bases, with 1 base of the junction left unmatched. The germline V gene has CDR1 SGHTA and CDR2 FQGNSA. The CDR3 is CASSLASGGSDTQYF. The CDR3 DNA follows: TGTGCCAGCAGCTTAGCTAGCGGGGGGTCAGATACGCAGTATTTT.

CDR3 amino acids: CASSYSIMGGDTEAFF. CDR3 sequence (DNA): TGTGCCAGCAGTTACTCGATTATGGGAGGGGACACTGAAGCTTTCTTT. V gene TRBV6-5 combines with J gene TRBJ1-1, with D possibly being TRBD1 (5 bases). There are 16 residues in the CDR3. Trimming took 0 bases from V and 3 from J, leaving 14 bases between them. In germline, CDR1 is MNHEY, CDR2 SVGAGI.

J is TRBJ1-6 and V is TRBV7-9; D call uncertain. Trimming cost V 5 bases and J 7 bases, with 12 bases left between them. CDR1 is SEHNR and CDR2 is FQNEAQ in the germline V gene (reference sequence). The CDR3 covers 14 residues. The CDR3 loop reads CASSANEPNSPLHF. Here the CDR3 DNA reads TGTGCCAGCAGCGCAAATGAGCCGAATTCACCCCTCCACTTT.

With regard to this clone: Distinct nucleotide sequences in the sample also encode this CDR3. The V call is TRBV10-3, the J call TRBJ1-1, with D perhaps matching TRBD1 (5 bases). There are 13 residues in the CDR3. Germline V gene data show CDR1 as ENHRY and CDR2 as SYGVKD. Trimming shortened V by 2 bases and J by 3 bases, and 7 bases separated the two germline ends. This chain's CDR3 is CAISETGYTEAFF. In DNA, the CDR3 is TGTGCCATCAGTGAGACAGGCTACACTGAAGCTTTCTTT.

The chain carries TRBV5-1 and TRBJ1-6, with D tentatively TRBD1 (5 bases). Germline V CDR1 and CDR2: SGHRS, YFSETQ. V was shortened by 0 bases and J by 10 bases, with 14 bases between the two germline ends. CDR3 length equals 15 residues. CDR3 sequence (DNA): TGCGCCAGCAGCTTGGGTGGCAGGGAAAGATCACCCCTCCACTTT. This codes for CASSLGGRERSPLHF. Using reference TRBV5-1 and TRBJ1-6 for the parts outside the CDR3, the full variable domain is KAGVTQTPRYLIKTRGQQVTLSCSPISGHRSVSWYQQTPGQGLQFLFEYFSETQRNKGNFPGRFSGRQFSNSRSEMNVSTLELGDSALYLCASSLGGRERSPLHFGNGTRLTVT.

The chain is built from TRBV21-1 and TRBJ2-1; TRBD2 is the table's D call and was not checked against the DNA. TRBV21-1 is a pseudogene segment. The CDR3 is 17 residues long. This CDR3 reads CASSKNPGLAGFNEQFF. The CDR3 DNA reads TGTGCCAGCAGCAAAAATCCGGGACTAGCGGGGTTCAATGAGCAGTTCTTC.